This is a list of T cell receptor beta chains from one sample in a study of post-analysis software for immune sequencing data. TCRdb reanalysed the PCR reads using MiXCR and keeps one entry per CDR3 protein. The sample lists 550,000 to 700,000 distinct CDR3 sequences; about 44% were seen once. Sequenced sample: blood. Receptors were obtained from a girl aged 5-17 years with multiple sclerosis. The CDR3 runs from the conserved cysteine through the conserved F or W. D genes are given only for firm matches. Only part of the rows carry a size: once, few, many, or a class if the clone is expanded.

V: TRBV10-3
D: TRBD1
size: NA
J: TRBJ1-2
DNA: TGTGCCATCAAAGAGCCGGGACAGGGGAACTATGGCTACACCTTC
CDR3: CAIKEPGQGNYGYTF

V: TRBV6-5
D: TRBD2
size: NA
J: TRBJ2-5
DNA: TGTGCCAGCACTTTTGCCCTCCTGCGGGAGGGCCGGAAGACCCAGTACTTC
CDR3: CASTFALLREGRKTQYF

V: TRBV20-1
D: TRBD2
size: NA
J: TRBJ2-7
DNA: TGCAGTGCTAATAATCCGGCTAGCGGGTCCTACAATGAGCAGTACTTC
CDR3: CSANNPASGSYNEQYF

V: TRBV6-4
D: TRBD1
size: NA
J: TRBJ1-1
DNA: TGTGCCAGCAGGAATCGGACAGGGGGTACCACTGAAGCTTTCTTT
CDR3: CASRNRTGGTTEAFF

V: TRBV6-5
D: NA
size: NA
J: TRBJ1-6
DNA: TGTGCCAGCAGTTACTCAGGAGGAAGTAATTCACCCCTCCACTTT
CDR3: CASSYSGGSNSPLHF

V: TRBV7-2
D: TRBD1
size: NA
J: TRBJ2-7
DNA: TGTGCCAGCAGCCCAAGACGACAGGGGAAATCCGAGCAGTACTTC
CDR3: CASSPRRQGKSEQYF

V: TRBV20-1
D: TRBD2
size: NA
J: TRBJ2-5
DNA: TGCAGTGCTCACCGGGGACTAGCGGGAGTATTTTGGGAGACCCAGTACTTC
CDR3: CSAHRGLAGVFWETQYF

V: TRBV12-3/TRBV12-4
D: TRBD1
size: NA
J: TRBJ1-2
DNA: TGTGCCAGCAGCTTAGGGACAGGGGGCGATTATGGCTACACCTTC
CDR3: CASSLGTGGDYGYTF

V: TRBV20-1
D: TRBD2
size: NA
J: TRBJ2-7
DNA: TGCAGTGCTAGAGGAGCGCGGGAGGGGACCTACGAGCAGTACTTC
CDR3: CSARGAREGTYEQYF

V: TRBV29-1
D: TRBD1
size: many
J: TRBJ2-7
DNA: TGCAGCGTGGCAGGGGGCCTGCAGGGCGAGCAGTACTTC
CDR3: CSVAGGLQGEQYF

V: TRBV6-6
D: NA
size: NA
J: TRBJ2-7
DNA: TGTGCCAGCAGCCAAGGAAGGGCGTCCTACAATGAGCAGTACTTC
CDR3: CASSQGRASYNEQYF

V: TRBV29-1
D: TRBD1
size: NA
J: TRBJ2-1
DNA: TGCAGCGGCACAGGGGGCCGAAATGAGCAGTTCTTC
CDR3: CSGTGGRNEQFF

V: TRBV20-1
D: TRBD1
size: NA
J: TRBJ2-7
DNA: TGCAGTGCAAAAAAGTCCGGACAGGTTCTCGAGCAGTACTTC
CDR3: CSAKKSGQVLEQYF

V: TRBV20-1
D: NA
size: NA
J: TRBJ2-7
DNA: TGCAGTGCTAGAGATTTAGGGGGGGACGAGCAGTACTTC
CDR3: CSARDLGGDEQYF

V: TRBV4-1
D: NA
size: NA
J: TRBJ1-4
DNA: TGCGCCAGCAGCCAAGGCCGGGCGACTAATGAAAAACTGTTTTTT
CDR3: CASSQGRATNEKLFF

V: TRBV29-1
D: NA
size: few
J: TRBJ2-6
DNA: TGCAGCGTTGACGGGGCACCGTCTGGGGCCAACGTCCTGACTTTC
CDR3: CSVDGAPSGANVLTF

V: TRBV20-1
D: TRBD2
size: NA
J: TRBJ2-3
DNA: TGCAGTGCAACGGGACTAGCGGGGGACACAGATACGCAGTATTTT
CDR3: CSATGLAGDTDTQYF

V: TRBV12-3/TRBV12-4
D: TRBD1
size: NA
J: TRBJ2-7
DNA: TGTGCCAGCAGTTCGGCTCGGGGCCAGGGGGCCTACGAGCAGTACTTC
CDR3: CASSSARGQGAYEQYF

V: TRBV6-5
D: NA
size: NA
J: TRBJ2-5
DNA: TGTGCCAGCAGTCCCCCGGGACGGGGGACCCAGTACTTC
CDR3: CASSPPGRGTQYF

V: TRBV6-1
D: NA
size: NA
J: TRBJ2-5
DNA: TGTGCCAGCGTAATGGACTCGCGAGAGACCCAGTACTTC
CDR3: CASVMDSRETQYF

V: TRBV12-3/TRBV12-4
D: NA
size: NA
J: TRBJ1-4
DNA: TGTGCCAGCAGTCCACCCGAAGGGGCCGGGGAAAAACTGTTTTTT
CDR3: CASSPPEGAGEKLFF

V: TRBV6-5
D: NA
size: NA
J: TRBJ2-3
DNA: TGTGCCAGCAGTTACGATCCCCTTAGCACAGATACGCAGTATTTT
CDR3: CASSYDPLSTDTQYF

V: TRBV12-3/TRBV12-4
D: NA
size: few
J: TRBJ1-2
DNA: TGTGCCAGCAGTCCCGGGACATCGGCGGGCTACACCTTC
CDR3: CASSPGTSAGYTF

V: TRBV7-2
D: NA
size: NA
J: TRBJ1-5
DNA: TGTGCCAGCAGCTTCTCCCCCAGCAATCAGCCCCAGCATTTT
CDR3: CASSFSPSNQPQHF

V: TRBV6-6
D: NA
size: NA
J: TRBJ1-1
DNA: TGTGCCAGCAGTTCCGAAGCTTTCTTT
CDR3: CASSSEAFF

V: TRBV2
D: NA
size: few
J: TRBJ1-2
DNA: TGTGCCAGCAGTGTTTTTGATGACCCAGGAGGCTATGGCTACACCTTC
CDR3: CASSVFDDPGGYGYTF

V: TRBV20-1
D: TRBD2
size: NA
J: TRBJ2-7
DNA: TGCAGTGCACAGACTAGCGACACCTACGAGCAGTACTTC
CDR3: CSAQTSDTYEQYF

V: TRBV5-1
D: NA
size: NA
J: TRBJ2-7
DNA: TGCGCCAGCAGCAAAAGGACGGATACCTACGAGCAGTACTTC
CDR3: CASSKRTDTYEQYF

V: TRBV7-2
D: NA
size: NA
J: TRBJ1-5
DNA: TGTGCCAGCAGCGCCGCTTGGGGTATCCAGCCCCAGCATTTT
CDR3: CASSAAWGIQPQHF

V: TRBV7-8
D: TRBD2
size: NA
J: TRBJ2-7
DNA: TGTGCCAGCAGCTTAGGTGGCGAGCGGGGGGCACTTTACGAGCAGTACTTC
CDR3: CASSLGGERGALYEQYF

V: TRBV12-3/TRBV12-4
D: TRBD2
size: NA
J: TRBJ2-7
DNA: TGTGCCAGCAGTTTCAGACTAGCGGGAGTCTACGAGCAGTACTTC
CDR3: CASSFRLAGVYEQYF

V: TRBV7-2
D: NA
size: NA
J: TRBJ2-3
DNA: TGTGCCAGCGGCGACTACACAGATACGCAGTATTTT
CDR3: CASGDYTDTQYF

V: TRBV10-1
D: TRBD1
size: NA
J: TRBJ2-7
DNA: TGCGCCAGCAGTGAAGGGACAGGGGCCTACGAGCAGTACTTC
CDR3: CASSEGTGAYEQYF

V: TRBV20-1
D: NA
size: NA
J: TRBJ2-7
DNA: TGCAGTGCCATTGACAGGAGCTCCTACGAGCAGTACTTC
CDR3: CSAIDRSSYEQYF

V: TRBV20-1
D: NA
size: many
J: TRBJ2-7
DNA: TGCAGTGCTAGAGAATCAGGAAGTTATGGGTACGAGCAGTACTTC
CDR3: CSARESGSYGYEQYF

V: TRBV20-1
D: NA
size: few
J: TRBJ1-5
DNA: TGCGCCGCCACGGGGAATCGGCAGCCCCAGCATTTT
CDR3: CAATGNRQPQHF

V: TRBV12-3/TRBV12-4
D: TRBD1
size: NA
J: TRBJ1-4
DNA: TGTGCCAGCAGTTGGGAAACAGGGGGCGCGAAACTGTTTTTT
CDR3: CASSWETGGAKLFF

V: TRBV10-3
D: TRBD1
size: few
J: TRBJ1-2
DNA: TGTGCCATCACCGACCCGGGACAGACCTTCTATGGCTACACCTTC
CDR3: CAITDPGQTFYGYTF

V: TRBV9
D: NA
size: few
J: TRBJ2-1
DNA: TGTGCCAGCAGCGTAGCTATGAGGGGTCTTGGTAATGAGCAGTTCTTC
CDR3: CASSVAMRGLGNEQFF

V: TRBV7-2
D: NA
size: NA
J: TRBJ2-3
DNA: TGTGCCAGCAGCCCGGTGGGCTACACAGCTACGCAGTATTTT
CDR3: CASSPVGYTATQYF

V: TRBV20-1
D: TRBD1
size: NA
J: TRBJ1-2
DNA: TGCAGTGCTAGTACAGGGGGCATGGGCTATGGCTACACCTTC
CDR3: CSASTGGMGYGYTF

V: TRBV6-5
D: NA
size: NA
J: TRBJ1-1
DNA: TGTGCCAGCCGAGTTACTCCCCTAGTGAACACTGAAGCTTTCTTT
CDR3: CASRVTPLVNTEAFF

V: TRBV12-3/TRBV12-4
D: TRBD1
size: NA
J: TRBJ2-7
DNA: TGTGCCAGCAGACCGGGACAGCCAATCTCCTACGAGCAGTACTTC
CDR3: CASRPGQPISYEQYF

V: TRBV20-1
D: TRBD2
size: NA
J: TRBJ2-7
DNA: TGCAGTGCTACGCCGACTAGCGGAACAAGCTACGAGCAGTACTTC
CDR3: CSATPTSGTSYEQYF

V: TRBV6-4
D: TRBD2
size: many
J: TRBJ2-3
DNA: TGTGCCAGCAGTGACTCGGCAGCGGGGGGATTCGTTACGCAGTATTTT
CDR3: CASSDSAAGGFVTQYF

V: TRBV12-3/TRBV12-4
D: NA
size: NA
J: TRBJ2-1
DNA: TGTGCCAGCAGCGGCCCGGGACGGACGTACGATGAGCAGTTCTTC
CDR3: CASSGPGRTYDEQFF

V: TRBV9
D: TRBD2
size: NA
J: TRBJ2-1
DNA: TGTGCCAGCAGCGTGCCCGGGACTAGCGGGGGTCCGAGACTATACAATGAGCAGTTCTTC
CDR3: CASSVPGTSGGPRLYNEQFF

V: TRBV13
D: TRBD1
size: NA
J: TRBJ1-1
DNA: TGTGCCAGCAGCGCCAGGGGGCTGAACACTGAAGCTTTCTTT
CDR3: CASSARGLNTEAFF

V: TRBV12-3/TRBV12-4
D: NA
size: NA
J: TRBJ1-2
DNA: TGTGCCAGCAGTTTATCCGGGTTCGACACCTTC
CDR3: CASSLSGFDTF

V: TRBV7-9
D: NA
size: NA
J: TRBJ2-5
DNA: TGTGCCAGCAGCAGAGGGGACTCAAGCGGGCCCCAAGAGACCCAGTACTTC
CDR3: CASSRGDSSGPQETQYF

V: TRBV5-5
D: TRBD1
size: NA
J: TRBJ2-7
DNA: TGTGCCAGCGGGACAGGGCGGTACGAGCAGTACTTC
CDR3: CASGTGRYEQYF

V: TRBV10-3
D: NA
size: NA
J: TRBJ2-6
DNA: TGTGCCGTCAGTGATTTGAGTGTCTCTGGGGCCACCGTCCTGACTTTC
CDR3: CAVSDLSVSGATVLTF

V: TRBV5-1
D: NA
size: few
J: TRBJ2-7
DNA: TGCGCCAGCAGCAGCTATACCACAGGGAGCGAGCAGTACTTC
CDR3: CASSSYTTGSEQYF

V: TRBV15
D: NA
size: NA
J: TRBJ1-2
DNA: TGTGCCACCAGCAGAGACCTAGAGGGCTACACCTTC
CDR3: CATSRDLEGYTF

V: TRBV12-3/TRBV12-4
D: NA
size: NA
J: TRBJ1-5
DNA: TGTGCCAGCAGTCCCTCCAAGGGCGTGAATCAGCCCCAGCATTTT
CDR3: CASSPSKGVNQPQHF

V: TRBV20-1
D: TRBD2
size: NA
J: TRBJ2-7
DNA: TGCAGTGCTCTCCGACTAGCGGGAGCCCACGAGCAGTACTTC
CDR3: CSALRLAGAHEQYF

V: TRBV7-3
D: TRBD1
size: NA
J: TRBJ2-7
DNA: TGTGCCAGCAGCTTGGGGACAGAGGGCCATGAGCAGTACTTC
CDR3: CASSLGTEGHEQYF

V: TRBV12-3/TRBV12-4
D: NA
size: NA
J: TRBJ1-1
DNA: TGTGCCAGCAGCTCAACAAACACTGAAGCTTTCTTT
CDR3: CASSSTNTEAFF

V: TRBV10-3
D: NA
size: few
J: TRBJ2-5
DNA: TGTGCCATCAGTGCCGACGGTGGGCAGTACTTC
CDR3: CAISADGGQYF

V: TRBV4-1
D: NA
size: NA
J: TRBJ1-5
DNA: TGCGCCAGCAGCCGAGGGGCGGCAGGGCTTAGCTTATGGAATCAGCCCCAGCATTTT
CDR3: CASSRGAAGLSLWNQPQHF